This paragraph reports one T cell receptor (beta chain). This clone came up once. Its antigen is not yet known. No much larger clonotype is one base removed from it; base qualities were not supplied. The V end gives up 6 bases and the J end 8 bases, leaving 6 bases in the junction not matched to a gene. CDR1 and CDR2, per the germline V gene (reference sequence), are LNHDA and SQIVND. The cysteine opens and the phenylalanine closes a CDR3 of 15 amino acids. Just the 45-base CDR3 DNA is kept, in frame starting at base 1. This sample was taken from a study of early stage breast cancer tumors (dated by TCRdb to about 2017). With regard to the full study: Of the 15 to 20 invasive breast tumors, 12 to 13 were found to be estrogen receptor-positive, progesterone receptor-positive and HER2-negative. Of the roughly 12 ER+/PR+/HER2- tumors, eight were classified as invasive ductal carcinomas and four as invasive lobular carcinomas. On average, each sample got roughly 9.7-fold read coverage. The samples as a whole yielded 2 million to 3 million detected templates, corresponding to fewer than 1.4 million unique clonotypes. Study-wide findings and limitations: Because the cohort was small, analysis by tumor subtype was not possible. Tumors showed around 2.7-fold higher T cell density and higher clonality than adjacent normal breast tissue. Sequencing bulk genomic DNA from unsorted cells could not capture chain pairing or functional markers like CD4, CD8 and FOXP3. Enriched TCRB sequences shared across patients were found to be mostly commonly generated sequences that were unlikely to play an important role in the tumor microenvironment. Repertoires from blood resembled normal breast more closely than tumor, and using blood as a reference for each tissue separated tumor from normal in about 85% of the 16 patients.

Each sample was amplified as two independent genomic DNA replicates: about 0.47 ug for blood and roughly 1.4 ug for tumor or normal breast. TCRB sequencing of genomic DNA was carried out with the ImmunoSeq Intro kit according to the manufacturer's instructions. For absolute quantification, the roughly 28-cycle multiplex PCR included proprietary primers along with spike-in control sequences. Single-end 150-bp reads were used to sequence an 87-bp fragment spanning the CDR3 plus the flanking V and J genes. Seven samples, with two replicates for each sample, were multiplexed per lane of an Illumina MiSeq using version 3.0 chemistry. The original methods were these. The vendor's proprietary pipeline processed the raw data and merged both replicates into a single result for each sample. Productive rearrangements sharing the V-gene family, CDR3 amino acid sequence and J-gene segment were defined as clonotypes. To compute clonality, the normalized Shannon entropy (Pielou evenness) of TCRB abundances was subtracted from 1. To estimate T cell density, the total number of templates was divided by the number of input cells, which was inferred from the amount of DNA input. Total repertoire diversity and clonality were estimated with Recon using default parameters. A clonotype counted as tumor-enriched if its abundance in tumor exceeded 0.1% and was at least 32-fold higher than its abundance in normal breast. TCRdb obtained this table from immuneACCESS and retained in-frame rearrangements with V and J assigned. These tables miss some clones; where compared with another copy, unresolved V genes account for less than half of the shortfall, and the remainder is unexplained. The V and J calls and clone size are taken from that table; D and trimming were inferred from the DNA. The sample contains around 40,000 clones, 74% of them found a single time. Roughly 7.4% of the sample is in the top ten clones.

The study profiled bulk TCR beta-chain repertoires in matched peripheral blood, tumor and adjacent normal breast tissue taken from some 17 patients with early-stage breast cancer. Before surgery, roughly 5-10 mL of whole blood was collected in EDTA tubes and processed within 2 hours. Ficoll-Paque centrifugation in SepMate-50 tubes was used to isolate peripheral blood mononuclear cells. PBMCs were cryopreserved in aliquots of roughly 2 to 4.5 million cells in roughly 90% FBS with around 10% DMSO and kept in liquid nitrogen. Genomic DNA was extracted with the Qiagen AllPrep DNA/RNA Mini kit. The chain links TRBV19 with TRBJ2-1; 14 bases in the junction line up with TRBD2. The sequenced sample was blood. This TCR came from a person aged 60 to 70 with breast cancer. CDR3 loop: CASSGTSGRGDEQFF. The DNA sequence is TGTGCCAGTAGCGGGACTAGCGGGAGAGGGGATGAGCAGTTCTTC.